The 20 T cell receptor beta chains below were found in one sample sequenced in a study of blood T cell repertoires in COVID-19. Assay used: immunoSEQ multiplex PCR; TCRdb lists only in-frame clones, some missing. The table lists more than 200,000 clones, roughly four fifths of them singletons. Sequencing was performed on peripheral blood. All receptors come from an elderly woman with COVID-19, enrolled during active disease.

The chain is built from TRBV3-1 (or the pseudogene TRBV3-2) and TRBJ2-2, with TRBD2 identical over 11 bases. V shed 4 bases and J 3 bases; nucleotides not matched to a gene: 7. Germline values: CDR1 LGHDT, CDR2 YNNKEL (reference sequence). CDR3 length equals 17 residues. The CDR3 DNA is TGTGCCAGCAGCCTATATAGCGGGGGGGCCGACACCGGGGAGCTGTTTTTT. Translation: CASSLYSGGADTGELFF.

The V call is TRBV7-2, the J call TRBJ1-1, with D perhaps matching TRBD1 (5 bases). V lost 5 bases to trimming and J lost 0 bases, with 13 bases between them. The CDR3 totals 15 residues. In germline, CDR1 is SGHTA, CDR2 FQGNSA. The CDR3 DNA follows: TGTGCCAGCAGCCTGGTGGGGCTAATGAACACTGAAGCTTTCTTT. As protein: CASSLVGLMNTEAFF.

V gene TRBV7-6 combines with J gene TRBJ2-5; 11 bases agree with TRBD2. V dropped 5 bases and J dropped 0; count of bases not matched to a gene: 5. Germline V CDR1 and CDR2: SGHVS, FNYEAQ. This CDR3 region has 16 residues. Written as DNA, the CDR3 is TGTGCCAGCAGCCGAACTAGCGGGAGTCACCAAGAGACCCAGTACTTC. Protein: CASSRTSGSHQETQYF.

This clone has more than one count but fewer than ten. V usage is TRBV19 and J usage is TRBJ1-1; no clear D gene. This CDR3 is 17 amino acids long. Germline CDR1 reads LNHDA; CDR2 reads SQIVND (reference sequence). The ends were cut back, 5 bases at V and 4 bases at J, with 23 bases in the middle. The CDR3, as DNA: TGTGCCAGTAGTTCCTCGGGCCGCGCCGACGGGAGCACTGAAGCTTTCTTT. It specifies CASSSSGRADGSTEAFF.

With respect to this clone: The sample carries other DNA sequences with the same CDR3. The chain is built from TRBV5-1 and TRBJ2-5; D is undetermined. The CDR3 spans 13 residues. From germline, CDR1 is SGHRS and CDR2 YFSETQ. Trimming shortened V by 2 bases and J by 2 bases, and 7 bases separated the two germline ends. The CDR3, as DNA: TGCGCCAGCAGCTTCGGCGGACAAGAGACCCAGTACTTC. Its translation: CASSFGGQETQYF. The whole variable domain, filled in from reference TRBV5-1 and TRBJ2-5, reads KAGVTQTPRYLIKTRGQQVTLSCSPISGHRSVSWYQQTPGQGLQFLFEYFSETQRNKGNFPGRFSGRQFSNSRSEMNVSTLELGDSALYLCASSFGGQETQYFGPGTRLLVL.

The genes are TRBV27 and TRBJ1-4, with 8 positions matching TRBD1. The germline V gene has CDR1 MNHEY and CDR2 SMNVEV (reference sequence). This CDR3 has 14 residues. J gave up 7 bases and V 5 bases, and 6 bases lay outside the gene matches. The CDR3 bases are TGTGCCAGCAGTCAGTGGACAGGGACTGAAAAACTGTTTTTT. This sequence encodes CASSQWTGTEKLFF. Together with reference TRBV27 and TRBJ1-4, the CDR3 gives the full variable domain: EAQVTQNPRYLITVTGKKLTVTCSQNMNHEYMSWYRQDPGLGLRQIYYSMNVEVTDKGDVPEGYKVSRKEKRNFPLILESPSPNQTSLYFCASSQWTGTEKLFFGSGTQLSVL.

V gene TRBV18 combines with J gene TRBJ1-1; D perhaps matches TRBD1 (5 bases). CDR3 length: 15 residues. Trimming stripped 6 bases from V and 5 bases from J, with 19 bases between. Germline V CDR1 and CDR2: KGHSH, LQKENI. CDR3 DNA sequence: TGTGCCAGCTCGCGTGGTCAGGGTTTTGGTACTGAAGCTTTCTTT. Its protein product is CASSRGQGFGTEAFF.

The chain joins TRBV7-2 to TRBJ2-7; 7 bases are shared with TRBD2. The junction had 13 bases not matched to a gene; V was cut back by 1 base and J by 1 base. The germline V gene has CDR1 SGHTA and CDR2 FQGNSA. This CDR3 is built from 18 residues. CDR3 residues: CASSLVPPTSAQSYEQYF. CDR3 coding DNA: TGTGCCAGCAGCTTAGTCCCCCCTACTAGCGCTCAGTCCTACGAGCAGTACTTC.

This chain links TRBV2 with TRBJ1-5; D is undetermined. Germline assignment: CDR1 SNHLY and CDR2 FYNNEI. Trimming removed 2 bases from V and 5 bases from J, with 7 bases in between. There are 13 residues in the CDR3. CDR3 nucleotides: TGTGCCAGCAGTGAACAGGCCGATCAGCCCCAGCATTTT. Protein product: CASSEQADQPQHF.

V usage is TRBV11-1 and J usage is TRBJ1-1; maybe TRBD1 (6 bases). CDR3 length equals 16 residues. Trimming left V 5 bases short and J 5 bases short, with 21 bases between. Germline V gene lookup returns CDR1 SGHAT and CDR2 FQDESV (reference sequence). The CDR3 nucleotides read TGTGCCAGCAGCCCTTGGACGGACCCGAGGGGGACTGAAGCTTTCTTT. Translating it yields CASSPWTDPRGTEAFF.

The V call is TRBV11-2, the J call TRBJ1-2, with a weak D call TRBD1 (6 bases). The germline gives CDR1 SGHAT, CDR2 FQNNGV. The CDR3 is 17 amino acids. V shed 10 bases and J shed 0 bases, with 24 bases lying between them. CDR3 DNA: TGTGCCAACTACCCTAAGGGGGGGGTACCAGCTAACTATGGCTACACCTTC. Its translation is CANYPKGGVPANYGYTF.

This clone appeared many times. V usage is TRBV5-8 and J usage is TRBJ2-1; the match to TRBD2 covers 10 bases. The CDR3 runs 15 residues. J lost 4 bases, V lost 4 bases, and 5 bases had no gene match. The V gene's germline CDR1 is SGHTS and CDR2 YDEGEE. The CDR3 DNA is TGTGCCAGCAGCCGCGGGACTAGCGCGTACAATGAGCAGTTCTTC. This codes for CASSRGTSAYNEQFF. Full variable domain (remainder filled in from reference TRBV5-8 and TRBJ2-1): EAGVTQSPTHLIKTRGQQATLRCSPISGHTSVYWYQQALGLGLQFLLWYDEGEERNRGNFPPRFSGRQFPNYSSELNVNALELEDSALYLCASSRGTSAYNEQFFGPGTRLTVL.

This chain uses TRBV2 with TRBJ2-3; D might be TRBD2 (6 bases). V lost 8 bases to trimming and J lost 0 bases, with 18 bases between them. CDR3 length: 16 residues. Looked up from germline, CDR1 is SNHLY and CDR2 is FYNNEI. The CDR3 DNA is TGTGCCAGCCGAAGAACGGGCGGGGAGAGCACAGATACGCAGTATTTT. This encodes CASRRTGGESTDTQYF.

The chain couples TRBV28 to TRBJ2-7, with a possible D match to TRBD2 (5 bases). CDR1 MDHEN and CDR2 SYDVKM come from the germline V gene. This CDR3 comprises 15 residues. The germline V and J ends were trimmed by 3 bases and 4 bases, with 16 bases remaining between them. The CDR3 DNA follows: TGTGCCAGCAGTTTTAAGGGCGATGGAGGATACGAGCAGTACTTC. The encoded protein is CASSFKGDGGYEQYF.

The chain joins TRBV6-1 to TRBJ1-2, with a possible D match to TRBD1 (5 bases). CDR3 length equals 15 residues. Germline CDR1 and CDR2: MNHNS and SASEGT. V was clipped by 3 bases and J by 3 bases, with 14 bases between them. CDR3 sequence reads: CASSEGQPRYYGYTF. CDR3 DNA: TGTGCCAGCAGTGAGGGGCAACCTAGATACTATGGCTACACCTTC.

This chain joins TRBV19 and TRBJ2-3; D not resolved. CDR3 length equals 13 residues. With 4 bases removed from V and 15 bases from J, the gap between germline ends came to 20 bases. Per the germline V gene, CDR1 is LNHDA and CDR2 is SQIVND (reference sequence). CDR3 region: CASSTALGSRGYF. The DNA of the CDR3 is TGTGCCAGTAGTACCGCTCTAGGTAGCAGAGGATATTTT. The entire variable domain, with the rest obtained from reference TRBV19 and TRBJ2-3, is as follows: DGGITQSPKYLFRKEGQNVTLSCEQNLNHDAMYWYRQDPGQGLRLIYYSQIVNDFQKGDIAEGYSVSREKKESFPLTVTSAQKNPTAFYLCASSTALGSRGYFGPGTRLTVL.

This rearrangement joins TRBV20-1 to TRBJ1-1; perhaps TRBD1 as D (6 bases). Trimming cost V 8 bases and J 7 bases, with 14 bases left between them. Germline V gene sequence: CDR1 DFQATT, CDR2 SNEGSKA (reference sequence). This CDR3 is 11 amino acids long. CDR3: CSTFRQVEAFF. DNA for the CDR3: TGCAGTACCTTTAGACAGGTTGAAGCTTTCTTT.

The chain recombines TRBV11-2 with TRBJ1-2; 8 nucleotides agree with TRBD1. This CDR3 comprises 15 residues. J was trimmed by 7 bases and V by 4 bases; bases with no gene match: 11. Germline V gene sequence: CDR1 SGHAT, CDR2 FQNNGV. CDR3 residues: CASSSTSTGAGGYTF. DNA for the CDR3: TGTGCCAGCAGCTCAACATCGACAGGGGCAGGTGGCTACACCTTC.

This clone is a singleton in its sample. The gene calls are TRBV28 and TRBJ2-2; 10 bases agree with TRBD1. Germline trimming cut 2 bases from V and 3 bases from J; bases unmatched to any gene: 6. This CDR3 is 17 amino acids long. Germline assignment: CDR1 MDHEN and CDR2 SYDVKM. The CDR3 bases are TGTGCCAGCAGTTTACCCGACAGGGGGCTTTACACCGGGGAGCTGTTTTTT. It yields the protein CASSLPDRGLYTGELFF. The full variable domain, in which reference TRBV28 and TRBJ2-2 provide the parts outside the CDR3, is DVKVTQSSRYLVKRTGEKVFLECVQDMDHENMFWYRQDPGLGLRLIYFSYDVKMKEKGDIPEGYSVSREKKERFSLILESASTNQTSMYLCASSLPDRGLYTGELFFGEGSRLTVL.

The chain joins TRBV12-3 or TRBV12-4 to TRBJ2-3, with D unresolved. V lost 3 bases to trimming and J lost 4 bases, with 8 bases between them. This CDR3 is 13 amino acids long. The CDR3 here is CASSFSRADTQYF. CDR3 nucleotide sequence: TGTGCCAGCAGTTTTTCCCGCGCAGATACGCAGTATTTT.